A selection of T cell receptor beta chains follows, all from one sample in a study of response to subunit inactivated influenza vaccine. TCRdb redid the calling of the RT-PCR reads with MiXCR, one entry per CDR3 protein. The sample lists roughly 180,000 distinct CDR3 sequences; 9.2% were seen once. The starting material was non-naive T cells sorted from PBMCs, obtained on the day of vaccination. Source of these receptors: a man aged 50 to 59 who received an inactivated influenza vaccine. CDR3s include the opening cysteine and the closing phenylalanine or tryptophan. D genes are given only for firm matches. The size field is filled for only some rows; it gives once, few, many or a size class.

TRBV2	many	TRBJ2-5	-	TGTGCCAGCAGTGACCCGTGGGTCCAAGAGACCCAGTACTTC	CASSDPWVQETQYF
TRBV14	-	TRBJ2-1	-	TGTGCCAGCAGCCAAGATGAATCTCGACCACTCAACCCCAATGAGCAGTTCTTC	CASSQDESRPLNPNEQFF
TRBV15	few	TRBJ1-5	-	TGTGCCACCAGCAGAGAGGGGACAAAATTTCAGCCCCAGCATTTT	CATSREGTKFQPQHF
TRBV19	-	TRBJ1-2	-	TGTGCCAGTAGTAGCCAAGGAGGTCATGGCTACACCTTC	CASSSQGGHGYTF
TRBV4-2	many	TRBJ1-1	TRBD1	TGTGCCAGCAGCCAAACAGGGGGCTTCGAAGCTTTCTTT	CASSQTGGFEAFF
TRBV18	many	TRBJ2-5	-	TGTGCCAGCTCACCACCCAAGGACCAAGAGACCCAGTACTTC	CASSPPKDQETQYF
TRBV7-2	few	TRBJ2-5	-	TGTGCCAGCAGCTTAGGCTTTGGCCTCCAAGAGACCCAGTACTTC	CASSLGFGLQETQYF
TRBV5-1	few	TRBJ1-2	TRBD1	TGCGCCAGCAGCTTGCAGGGACAGGGAGGTTATGGCTACACCTTC	CASSLQGQGGYGYTF
TRBV7-8	-	TRBJ1-2	-	TGTGCCAGCAGCTTAGTGCTACAGGGTTATGGCTACACCTTC	CASSLVLQGYGYTF
TRBV20-1	few	TRBJ2-1	-	TGCAGTGCTAGGTCTTCAGGGATATGGTCCAATGAGCAGTTCTTC	CSARSSGIWSNEQFF
TRBV11-1	many	TRBJ2-1	TRBD2	TGTGCCAGCAGCTTGGGTAGCGGGGATTGGAATGAGCAGTTCTTC	CASSLGSGDWNEQFF
TRBV29-1	few	TRBJ2-5	-	TGCAGCGTGCGAGGAGGAGAAGAGACCCAGTACTTC	CSVRGGEETQYF
TRBV7-2	few	TRBJ2-5	-	TGTGCCAGCAGCTTCGACGTTTCCGAGACCCAGTACTTC	CASSFDVSETQYF
TRBV7-2	-	TRBJ1-6	-	TGTGCCAGCAGCTTAGCGCCCTCGGGGGTTAATTCACCCCTCCACTTT	CASSLAPSGVNSPLHF
TRBV12-3/TRBV12-4	-	TRBJ2-3	TRBD2	TGTGCCAGCAGTTTAGAGGGCGGGGGAGGAGGAGATACGCAGTATTTT	CASSLEGGGGGDTQYF
TRBV5-1	many	TRBJ2-1	TRBD2	TGCGCCAGCAACCCCCAAGCGGGGGGCCGTGGGAATGAGCAGTTCTTC	CASNPQAGGRGNEQFF
TRBV7-2	-	TRBJ2-5	-	TGTGCCAGCACCCGGTCCCCAGCAGAGACCCAGTACTTC	CASTRSPAETQYF
TRBV7-2	few	TRBJ2-4	-	TGTGCCAGCTCGCGGGTTCACGGGCTAGCTTGGGACCACTTC	CASSRVHGLAWDHF
TRBV6-6	many	TRBJ2-5	-	TGTGCCAGCAGCGACACCCAAGAGACCCAGTACTTC	CASSDTQETQYF
TRBV20-1	few	TRBJ1-5	-	TGCAGTGCTAGTCCAGGGCTTAGCAATCAGCCCCAGCATTTT	CSASPGLSNQPQHF
TRBV5-1	many	TRBJ2-3	-	TGCGCCAGCAGCCTACCCACAGATACGCAGTATTTT	CASSLPTDTQYF
TRBV5-1	few	TRBJ2-7	TRBD1	TGCGCCAGCAGCTGGACAGGGGGCGCATCCTACGAGCAGTACTTC	CASSWTGGASYEQYF
TRBV5-1	many	TRBJ2-2	-	TGCGCCAGCAGCTTGGCCGAGACGACCGGGGAGCTGTTTTTT	CASSLAETTGELFF
TRBV12-3/TRBV12-4	many	TRBJ1-1	-	TGTGCCAGCAGTCGAGCGGCGGACATCACTGAAGCTTTCTTT	CASSRAADITEAFF
TRBV12-3/TRBV12-4	many	TRBJ1-4	-	TGTGCCAGCAGTGATTCGACAGGCTATGTTGAAAAACTGTTTTTT	CASSDSTGYVEKLFF
TRBV15	many	TRBJ2-7	-	TGTGCCACCAGCAGAGATCAGCGGTCCTACGAGCAGTACTTC	CATSRDQRSYEQYF
TRBV11-2	many	TRBJ2-2	-	TGTGCCAGCAGCTTAGCAGAGAACACCGGGGAGCTGTTTTTT	CASSLAENTGELFF
TRBV2	-	TRBJ2-3	TRBD2	TGTGCCAGCAGGAAACTAGCGGGAGGGCCGACAGATACGCAGTATTTT	CASRKLAGGPTDTQYF
TRBV15	-	TRBJ2-1	TRBD2	TGTGCCACCAGCAGAGGACGCGGGAGAGATAACAATGAGCAGTTCTTC	CATSRGRGRDNNEQFF
TRBV20-1	few	TRBJ2-1	-	TGCAGTGCTAGGTCCCACAACTCCTACAATGAGCAGTTCTTC	CSARSHNSYNEQFF
TRBV9	-	TRBJ2-7	TRBD2	TGTGCCAGCAGCGTAGGGACTAGCGGATACTACGAGCAGTACTTC	CASSVGTSGYYEQYF
TRBV6-1	-	TRBJ1-1	-	TGTGCCAGCAGTAGGCCCGGGACGGTGAACACTGAAGCTTTCTTT	CASSRPGTVNTEAFF
TRBV5-1	many	TRBJ2-3	TRBD1	TGCGCCAGCAGCCGGGACAGGGCCAGCACAGATACGCAGTATTTT	CASSRDRASTDTQYF
TRBV20-1	-	TRBJ2-5	-	TGCAGTGCCCTAGGGGAGACCCAGTACTTC	CSALGETQYF
TRBV18	-	TRBJ2-1	-	TGTGCCAGCTCACCTAGCAACGGTCTTGAGCAGTTCTTC	CASSPSNGLEQFF
TRBV3-1	-	TRBJ2-3	-	TGTGCCAGCAGCCAAGCTATGACCTCCGGCGCGCAGTATTTT	CASSQAMTSGAQYF
TRBV11-3	-	TRBJ2-5	-	TGTGCCAGCAGCTTACCGGGGCCGCAAGAGACCCAGTACTTC	CASSLPGPQETQYF
TRBV28	few	TRBJ1-6	TRBD1	TGTGCCAGCACTGGGACAGCTAATTCACCCCTCCACTTT	CASTGTANSPLHF
TRBV27	many	TRBJ2-2	-	TGTGCCAGCAGTTTAAAGTGGGGGGCCGGGGAGCTGTTTTTT	CASSLKWGAGELFF